This record concerns one T cell receptor (beta chain) sequence. What it recognizes is unknown. Amplification yielded TCR beta CDR3 regions, with RNA transcripts as the source. First-round RT-PCR with HTBI primers amplified the TCR CDR3 region. MiXCR was run by TCRdb on the multiplex PCR reads, yielding one entry per CDR3 protein. This table has some 490,000 distinct CDR3 sequences, around 16% appearing once. V dropped 5 bases and J dropped 8; count of bases not matched to a gene: 12. CDR1 SGHTA and CDR2 FQGNSA come from the germline V gene. This CDR3 is built from 15 residues. This sample was taken from a study of T cells in Graves' hyperthyroidism and ophthalmopathy. General study results and limits: In the blood, most expanded thyroid clonotypes above 0.001 appeared as well.

The TCR sequence derives from a woman in her twenties or thirties with Graves' ophthalmopathy. The chain employs TRBV7-2 and TRBJ2-1; TRBD2 aligns across 7 bases. Sequencing input: blood. Here the CDR3 reads CASSPRRGSAHEQFF. CDR3 sequence (DNA): TGTGCCAGCAGCCCCCGGCGCGGGAGTGCCCATGAGCAGTTCTTC.